This TCR beta chain was found in a study of cytomegalovirus exposure and HLA in healthy donors. Findings and caveats of the study: A later analysis showed TCR association rates differing by HLA locus, peaking at DRB1 and lowest at HLA-C. Most TCR beta V segments were productive about 90% or about 30% of the time in an earlier analysis. Most TCR sequences were uncommon, yet certain public TCRs appeared in many donors. The study designated 150 or so TCR beta chains cytomegalovirus-associated.

In germline, CDR1 is SEHNR, CDR2 FQNEAQ (reference sequence). The CDR3 contains 15 residues. The V end lost 5 bases, the J end lost 1 base, and 14 bases lay between the germline ends. In the case of this clone: No antigen is known for it.

A multiplex PCR was run with 60 Vbeta primers and 13 Jbeta primers. Sequencing was performed with immunoSEQ multiplex PCR; in TCRdb, only in-frame clones are kept and a portion is missing. The data show around 55,000 clones, about four fifths seen once. The V call is TRBV7-9, the J call TRBJ1-1; D perhaps matches TRBD1 (6 bases). Input material: PBMCs. This clonotype was obtained from a female donor in good health and CMV-seronegative. Written as DNA, the CDR3 is TGTGCCAGCAGCGTCGGGGGGGCAGGGAACACTGAAGCTTTCTTT. Translated: CASSVGGAGNTEAFF.